This TCR beta chain appears in the sequencing data of a study of T cells in Graves' hyperthyroidism and ophthalmopathy. Whole-study results and caveats: Ophthalmopathy was predicted by the model a median of roughly 6.6 months ahead of onset. Using 13 V-J features, a model discriminated ophthalmopathy from stable hyperthyroidism.

TCR beta CDR3 sequences were amplified from RNA transcripts. The study used the HTBI primer set for a first-round RT-PCR of the TCR CDR3. In TCRdb, the multiplex PCR reads were re-called with MiXCR into one record per CDR3 protein. The sample consists of 300,000 or so distinct CDR3 sequences, about 15% of them appearing once. It was considered stable Graves' hyperthyroidism when ophthalmopathy did not progress within 18 months. Using roughly 9.4 ml of fresh peripheral blood, PBMCs were prepared. This clonotype showed up many times. Antigen unknown. The CDR3 contains 13 residues. Trimming pared 5 bases from V and 4 bases from J, leaving 9 bases between.

The chain is built from TRBV12-3 or TRBV12-4 and TRBJ1-5, with D unresolved. The receptor comes from a young man with Graves' hyperthyroidism. The specimen was blood. In nucleotides, the CDR3 is TGTGCCAGCAGTCCGGATCCTAATCAGCCCCAGCATTTT. As protein: CASSPDPNQPQHF.